This TCR beta chain emerged from a study of T cell responses to AZD1222 COVID-19 vaccine. Study at large: Second doses at about 4 or about 12 weeks were pooled.

Overall study results and limits: Seropositive status at baseline applied to only 5 to 7 AZD1222 recipients. In all cases, repertoires were sampled only after the peak T cell response.

In regard to this clone: Antigen specificity is unknown.

Produced via immunoSEQ multiplex PCR; TCRdb's table is partial and in-frame only. The repertoire has about 160,000 clones, 88% of them found once; the top ten carry more than 5.5%. The receptor was isolated from an adult in good health. The sample here was peripheral blood, taken on day 0 of AZD1222 vaccination.

The chain's CDR3 is CASSQDQGQGNGQPQHF. The CDR3 DNA sequence: TGTGCCAGCAGCCAAGATCAGGGACAGGGGAATGGGCAGCCCCAGCATTTT. This sequence joins TRBV4-2 and TRBJ1-5, with TRBD1 matching over 10 bases. The V segment lost 0 bases and the J segment 7 bases; nucleotides outside the gene matches: 9. The CDR3 has 17 residues. CDR1 is LGHNA, CDR2 YNFKEQ, per germline.